This paragraph reports one T cell receptor (beta chain). The V gene end was trimmed by 6 bases and the J gene end by 7 bases; junction bases not matched to a gene: 10. The CDR3 length is 16 residues. Germline CDR1 is MNHEY and CDR2 is SMNVEV (reference sequence). Here immunoSEQ multiplex PCR was the method, and the copy in TCRdb shows in-frame clones only, minus some. The repertoire includes some 290,000 clones, around 81% of them detected once, and less than 3% sits in the top ten. The entry originates in a study of blood T cell repertoires in COVID-19. This chain connects TRBV27 to TRBJ2-2; TRBD1 aligns across 11 bases. The clonotype was recovered from a woman between 55 and 75 years old with active or convalescent COVID-19. The sequencing input was peripheral blood. This chain's CDR3 is CASRRDRGIPNGELFF. CDR3 nucleotides: TGTGCCAGCAGGCGGGACAGGGGGATTCCTAACGGGGAGCTGTTTTTT.